This TCR beta chain was sequenced during a study of beta chain features in type 1 diabetes. With 6 bases clipped from V and 5 bases from J, the junction kept 3 bases outside the gene matches. Germline V lookup: CDR1 SGHTA, CDR2 FQGNSA. This CDR3 is 13 amino acids long. General study findings and limits: Shortening of TCRB CDR3s, moderate but significant, appeared in all four CD4+ subsets of Type 1 diabetes patients. Compared with healthy donors, patients appeared to share more similar naive, central memory and regulatory TCRB repertoires. Reads derived from cDNA could over-represent cells showing high TCR expression.

This clone has a handful of counts. Its specificity is unknown. CD4+ naive, central memory, regulatory and stem cell-like memory cells were sorted via CD45RO/CCR7/CD25/CD127/CD95/CD27. Sequenced material consisted of expressed TCRB transcripts (all of the isolated RNA was reverse transcribed). The protocol was immunoSEQ multiplex PCR, while the TCRdb copy is restricted to in-frame clones and leaves out a portion. The sample lists 350,000 to 400,000 clones; about 12% were seen once. Sequenced sample: naive CD4+ T cells from blood. V usage is TRBV7-2 and J usage is TRBJ2-2; 7 bases agree with TRBD1. This clonotype was sampled from a woman aged 18-29 years with type 1 diabetes. This CDR3 reads CASSRGQTGELFF. In DNA, the CDR3 is TGTGCCAGCAGTCGGGGACAGACCGGGGAGCTGTTTTTT. Together with reference TRBV7-2 and TRBJ2-2, the CDR3 gives the full variable domain: GAGVSQSPSNKVTEKGKDVELRCDPISGHTALYWYRQSLGQGLEFLIYFQGNSAPDKSGLPSDRFSAERTGGSVSTLTIQRTQQEDSAVYLCASSRGQTGELFFGEGSRLTVL.